The next 21 T cell receptor beta chains were all read from a single sample in a study of T-cell memory formation after mild COVID-19. MiXCR was run by TCRdb on the 5' RACE reads, yielding one entry per CDR3 protein. The repertoire holds 200,000 to 250,000 distinct CDR3 sequences, with roughly 17% as singletons. Sequenced input: PBMCs or a T cell subset sorted from them (not recorded which). The receptors shown here come from a man younger than 35 who had mild COVID-19 (a few samples of this study predate the infection). Cell type and time point are not known.

A few counts support this clonotype. The chain uses TRBV20-1 and TRBJ1-2, with 8 bases that match TRBD1. Germline V lookup: CDR1 DFQATT, CDR2 SNEGSKA (reference sequence). The V gene end was trimmed by 2 bases and the J gene end by 8 bases; junction bases not matched to a gene: 7. This CDR3 contains 13 residues. The CDR3 DNA sequence: TGCAGTGCTAGACGCACAGGGGGAGTAGGCTACACCTTC. Protein: CSARRTGGVGYTF.

The chain joins TRBV5-5 to TRBJ2-5, with D unclear. The CDR3 is made up of 14 amino acids. Germline CDR1 reads SGHKS; CDR2 reads YYEKEE (reference sequence). V shed 4 bases and J shed 5 bases, with 15 bases lying between them. This CDR3 is CASSTRPGGETQYF. The CDR3, as DNA: TGTGCCAGCAGCACCCGACCCGGTGGGGAGACCCAGTACTTC.

In its sample, this clonotype was seen a few times. The V call is TRBV6-4, the J call TRBJ1-6; D not resolved. Looked up from germline, CDR1 is MRHNA and CDR2 is SNTAGT. The V end lost 6 bases, the J end lost 8 bases, and 14 bases lay between the germline ends. The length of the CDR3 is 14 residues. CDR3: CASRTSPDHSPLHF. The CDR3 nucleotides read TGTGCCAGCAGGACGTCCCCAGACCATTCACCCCTCCACTTT.

The chain is built from TRBV4-1 and TRBJ1-1; possibly TRBD1 for D (6 bases). V was pared by 5 bases and J by 7 bases, with 17 bases between. Germline CDR1 MGHRA, CDR2 YSYEKL. CDR3 length: 14 amino acids. The CDR3 region is CASSSQGGRGEAFF. The CDR3 nucleotides are TGCGCCAGCAGCTCACAGGGAGGGAGGGGTGAAGCTTTCTTT.

The CDR3 here is CATLGYQETQYF. Here the CDR3 DNA reads TGTGCCACGCTAGGGTATCAAGAGACCCAGTACTTC. This chain connects TRBV28 to TRBJ2-5; the D is unclear. Trimming removed 10 bases at V and 2 bases at J, with 11 bases between. The CDR3 contains 12 residues. The V gene's germline CDR1 is MDHEN and CDR2 SYDVKM.

This clonotype was seen only a few times. The chain recombines TRBV5-1 with TRBJ2-3; D remains unclear. Germline V lookup: CDR1 SGHRS, CDR2 YFSETQ. Trimming removed 0 bases from V and 4 bases from J, with 6 bases in between. The CDR3 totals 13 residues. The CDR3 nucleotides are TGCGCCAGCAGCTTGGATCATGCAGATACGCAGTATTTT. It specifies CASSLDHADTQYF.

The chain links TRBV10-1 to TRBJ2-3, with D uncertain. The CDR3 has 14 amino acids. V lost 4 bases to trimming and J lost 6 bases, with 14 bases between them. Germline CDR1 is WNHNN and CDR2 is SYGVQD (reference sequence). The CDR3 sequence: CASSVGSTADTQYF. The CDR3 DNA reads TGCGCCAGCAGTGTCGGGTCCACGGCCGATACGCAGTATTTT.

The chain joins TRBV12-3 or TRBV12-4 to TRBJ2-3; TRBD2 is a possible D gene (6 bases). The CDR3 sequence is 15 residues long. Deletions cut 6 bases from V and 4 bases from J, with 17 bases between. The CDR3 loop is CASSPGGRWADTQYF. CDR3 in DNA: TGTGCCAGCAGCCCAGGAGGGAGGTGGGCAGATACGCAGTATTTT.

The chain combines TRBV5-4 with TRBJ1-2; D is uncertain. V dropped 3 bases and J dropped 0 bases, with 15 bases sitting between them. The germline V gene has CDR1 SGHNT and CDR2 YYREEE (reference sequence). The CDR3 runs to 16 residues. The CDR3 bases are TGTGCCAGCAGCTCACCCCCGGCGGAGACTAACTATGGCTACACCTTC. It is translated as CASSSPPAETNYGYTF. The complete variable domain, with remaining parts taken from reference TRBV5-4 and TRBJ1-2, reads ETGVTQSPTHLIKTRGQQVTLRCSSQSGHNTVSWYQQALGQGPQFIFQYYREEENGRGNFPPRFSGLQFPNYSSELNVNALELDDSALYLCASSSPPAETNYGYTFGSGTRLTVV.

This clonotype was recorded a few times. The rearrangement joins TRBV3-1 to TRBJ2-4, with D hard to call. V was cut by 4 bases and J by 8 bases, with 15 bases left in between. There are 14 residues in the CDR3. Germline V lookup: CDR1 LGHDT, CDR2 YNNKEL (reference sequence). In DNA, the CDR3 is TGTGCCAGCAGCCTGAGAGGTTTTTTCGACATTCAGTACTTC. Translation: CASSLRGFFDIQYF. The entire variable domain, with the rest obtained from reference TRBV3-1 and TRBJ2-4, is as follows: DTAVSQTPKYLVTQMGNDKSIKCEQNLGHDTMYWYKQDSKKFLKIMFSYNNKELIINETVPNRFSPKSPDKAHLNLHINSLELGDSAVYFCASSLRGFFDIQYFGAGTRLSVL.

This clonotype showed up just a few times. This chain links TRBV4-3 with TRBJ2-3; D might be TRBD1 or TRBD2, each matching 5 bases. The CDR3 has 16 amino acids. Germline CDR1 and CDR2: LGHNA and YSLEER. Trimming cost V 6 bases and J 5 bases, with 21 bases left between them. This CDR3 reads CASSLEHEGLKDTQYF. The DNA for the CDR3 is TGCGCCAGCAGTCTCGAGCACGAGGGGTTAAAAGATACGCAGTATTTT.

This clonotype showed up just a few times. J is TRBJ2-7 and V is TRBV7-9; D is undetermined. V lost 4 bases, J lost 0 bases, and 19 bases lay in between. From germline, CDR1 is SEHNR and CDR2 FQNEAQ (reference sequence). The CDR3 sequence is 17 residues long. CDR3 region: CASSSPRRDRSSYEQYF. The CDR3 DNA is TGTGCCAGCAGCTCCCCTCGTAGAGACCGGAGCTCCTACGAGCAGTACTTC. The whole variable domain, remainder taken from reference TRBV7-9 and TRBJ2-7, is DTGVSQNPRHKITKRGQNVTFRCDPISEHNRLYWYRQTLGQGPEFLTYFQNEAQLEKSRLLSDRFSAERPKGSFSTLEIQRTEQGDSAMYLCASSSPRRDRSSYEQYFGPGTRLTVT.

The table lists this clonotype with a few counts. The genes are TRBV29-1 and TRBJ1-1; weak D call: TRBD1 (5 bases). CDR1 and CDR2 (germline): SQVTM, ANQGSEA. This CDR3 is built from 13 residues. The ends were cut back, 0 bases at V and 3 bases at J, with 8 bases in the middle. CDR3 DNA sequence: TGCAGCGTTGAAGAACAGGAGTACACTGAAGCTTTCTTT. Its translation is CSVEEQEYTEAFF.

A few counts support this clonotype. V usage is TRBV12-3 or TRBV12-4 and J usage is TRBJ1-2; D is ambiguous. The CDR3 consists of 14 residues. The germline V and J ends were trimmed by 3 bases and 3 bases, with 11 bases remaining between them. The CDR3 region has the DNA TGTGCCAGCAGTTTGATCCCGGGATACTATGGCTACACCTTC. This sequence encodes CASSLIPGYYGYTF.

The chain carries TRBV20-1 and TRBJ1-3; no definite D call. CDR3 length equals 12 residues. CDR1 and CDR2 from the germline V gene are DFQATT and SNEGSKA (reference sequence). Trimming removed 3 bases from V and 0 bases from J, with 3 bases in between. CDR3 residues: CSARYSGNTIYF. In DNA form, the CDR3 reads TGCAGTGCTAGGTACTCTGGAAACACCATATATTTT.

This clonotype was observed a few times. This sequence joins TRBV20-1 and TRBJ2-1; perhaps TRBD2 as D (5 bases). Germline V gene data show CDR1 as DFQATT and CDR2 as SNEGSKA (reference sequence). Between the trimmed V and J ends, which lost 6 bases and 11 bases, there was a span of 20 bases. The CDR3 has 13 residues. The CDR3 here is CSAPPGSSLQQFF. In DNA, the CDR3 is TGCAGTGCCCCCCCGGGGAGCTCCCTTCAGCAGTTCTTC.

This clonotype was detected only a few times. The gene calls are TRBV7-9 and TRBJ2-7, with 12 bases lining up with TRBD2. Germline CDR1 reads SEHNR; CDR2 reads FQNEAQ (reference sequence). CDR3 length equals 16 residues. V shed 4 bases and J 5 bases; nucleotides not matched to a gene: 9. For the CDR3, the DNA is TGTGCCAGCAGCTCCACGAGGACTAGCGGGGTTAACGAGCAGTACTTC. Amino acid sequence: CASSSTRTSGVNEQYF.

The rearrangement uses TRBV24-1 and TRBJ2-2; D is perhaps TRBD1 or TRBD2 (5 bases each). Trimming cost V 3 bases and J 2 bases, with 12 bases left between them. The CDR3 runs 16 residues. Germline CDR1 reads KGHDR; CDR2 reads SFDVKD. CDR3 coding DNA: TGTGCCACCAGTGATCGCCGGGACGGAAACACCGGGGAGCTGTTTTTT. Its translation: CATSDRRDGNTGELFF.

This chain uses TRBV6-1 with TRBJ2-2, with 7 bases matching TRBD1. The CDR3 is 16 amino acids. The trim removed 7 bases at V and 2 bases at J, leaving 10 bases unmatched. The germline gives CDR1 MNHNS, CDR2 SASEGT. CDR3 region: CASTSRVGGNTGELFF. The CDR3 nucleotides read TGTGCCAGCACCAGCAGGGTAGGGGGCAACACCGGGGAGCTGTTTTTT.

The chain employs TRBV7-8 and TRBJ2-2; the D is unclear. V lost 3 bases and J lost 0, with 8 bases in between. The CDR3 has 15 amino acids. Germline CDR1 reads SGHVS; CDR2 reads FQNEAQ. Here the CDR3 reads CASSFPVTNTGELFF. The CDR3 DNA reads as TGTGCCAGCAGCTTTCCTGTTACGAACACCGGGGAGCTGTTTTTT.

The V call is TRBV4-1, the J call TRBJ1-5; tentative D call: TRBD1 (5 bases). The germline V gene has CDR1 MGHRA and CDR2 YSYEKL. Between the trimmed V and J ends, which lost 0 bases and 6 bases, there was a span of 15 bases. The length of the CDR3 is 16 residues. The CDR3 protein is CASSQDVGRVGQPQHF. The CDR3 region has the DNA TGCGCCAGCAGCCAAGATGTAGGCAGGGTGGGTCAGCCCCAGCATTTT.